This TCR beta chain was recovered during a study of T-cell reconstitution after alpha-beta-depleted transplantation in children. Germline lookup yields CDR1 SGDLS and CDR2 YYNGEE. The V end was cut by 0 bases, the J end by 6 bases, with 4 bases between. The CDR3 extends over 12 amino acids. Study-wide results and caveats: Surviving recipient T cells and thymic progenitors underlay high day-60 TCRbeta diversity in some patients. Most T-cell counts and diversity one year after the transplant came from T cells that were newly produced. Several hundred graft clones that had expanded were reportedly the source of alpha-beta T cells about two months after transplant.

In its sample, this clonotype was seen a few times. Antigen: not known. Unique molecular identifiers featured in how the TCRbeta library was prepared. TCRdb re-called the PCR reads through MiXCR, storing one row per CDR3 protein. This sample carries 540,000 or so distinct CDR3 sequences, more than 20% of them seen once, and the ten largest clones take 12% to 15%. This TCR was recovered from a boy under two years old who had a stem cell transplant for acute myeloid leukemia, so the T cells may come from the graft donor. The chain joins TRBV9 to TRBJ2-1, with no clear D. The sequencing here drew on PBMCs, mostly from graft donor cells, taken 360 days after TCRalphabeta/CD19-depleted stem cell transplant. The DNA for the CDR3 is TGTGCCAGCAGCGTAGATGTCAATGAGCAGTTCTTC. Amino acids: CASSVDVNEQFF.